This TCR beta chain was identified during a study of cytomegalovirus exposure and HLA in healthy donors. 13 Jbeta primers and 60 Vbeta primers were used for the PCR. Assay: immunoSEQ multiplex PCR; the TCRdb copy retains only in-frame clones and omits some. The repertoire holds about 89,000 clones, with approximately 74% as singletons. General study results and limits: Most of the TCR beta V segments (in an earlier analysis) were productive either about 87% or about 30% of the time.

The length of the CDR3 is 14 residues. The V segment lost 4 bases and the J segment 9 bases; nucleotides outside the gene matches: 10. CDR1 and CDR2 from the germline V gene are SGHRS and YFSETQ. As concerns this clone: Antigen specificity is unknown.

Material: PBMCs. The source of this sequence is a male donor in good health and CMV-seronegative. The chain joins TRBV5-1 to TRBJ2-1; 7 bases agree with TRBD1. This CDR3 is CASSPTTGSGEQFF. CDR3 nucleotide sequence: TGCGCCAGCAGCCCAACGACAGGGTCCGGTGAGCAGTTCTTC.